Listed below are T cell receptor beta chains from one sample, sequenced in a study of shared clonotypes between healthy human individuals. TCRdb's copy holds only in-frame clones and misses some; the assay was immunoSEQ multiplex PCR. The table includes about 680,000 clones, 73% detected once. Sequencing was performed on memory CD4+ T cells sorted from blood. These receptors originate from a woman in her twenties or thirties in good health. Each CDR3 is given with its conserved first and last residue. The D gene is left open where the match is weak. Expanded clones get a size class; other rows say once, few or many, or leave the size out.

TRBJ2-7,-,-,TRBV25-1,CASSETSGAGTRYEQYF,TGTGCCAGCAGTGAAACCTCTGGAGCCGGGACACGTTACGAGCAGTACTTC
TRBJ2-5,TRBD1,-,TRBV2,CASSRDREETQYF,TGTGCCAGCAGCCGGGACAGGGAAGAGACCCAGTACTTC
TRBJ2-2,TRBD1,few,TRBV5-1,CASSRTTTGAMNTGELFF,TGCGCCAGCAGCCGAACCACGACAGGGGCAATGAACACCGGGGAGCTGTTTTTT
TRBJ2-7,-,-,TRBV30,CAWRGWGHNEQYF,TGTGCCTGGAGAGGGTGGGGCCACAACGAGCAGTACTTC
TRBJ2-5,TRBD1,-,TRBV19,CASSRGDRGHQETQYF,TGTGCCAGTAGTAGGGGGGACAGGGGACATCAAGAGACCCAGTACTTC
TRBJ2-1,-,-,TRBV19,CASSSYTRGGYNEQFF,TGTGCCAGTAGTAGCTACACTAGGGGCGGTTACAATGAGCAGTTCTTC
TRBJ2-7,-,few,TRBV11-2,CASSLDTWGLIREQYF,TGTGCCAGCAGCTTAGATACGTGGGGATTGATACGGGAGCAGTACTTC
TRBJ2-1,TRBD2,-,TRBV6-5,CASSYSLAGTYNEQFF,TGTGCCAGCAGTTACTCGTTAGCGGGAACCTACAATGAGCAGTTCTTC
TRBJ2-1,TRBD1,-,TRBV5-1,CASSPGQDVNEQFF,TGCGCCAGCAGCCCGGGACAGGACGTCAATGAGCAGTTCTTC
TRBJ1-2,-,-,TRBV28,CAVNSYGYTF,TGTGCCGTAAACTCCTATGGCTACACCTTC
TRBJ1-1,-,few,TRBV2,CASSQLQGNTEAFF,TGTGCCAGCAGTCAGCTACAGGGGAACACTGAAGCTTTCTTT
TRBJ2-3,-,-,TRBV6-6,CASSRSGGTDTQYF,TGTGCCAGCAGTCGGTCTGGCGGCACAGATACGCAGTATTTT
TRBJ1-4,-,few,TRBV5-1,CASSLGGPRAEKLFF,TGCGCCAGCAGCTTGGGCGGACCGCGGGCTGAAAAACTGTTTTTT
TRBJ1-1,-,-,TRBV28,CASSSVSDTEAFF,TGTGCCAGCAGTTCCGTTTCGGACACTGAAGCTTTCTTT
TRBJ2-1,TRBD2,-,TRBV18,CASSLGLAGDNEQFF,TGTGCCAGCTCCCTCGGACTAGCGGGAGACAATGAGCAGTTCTTC
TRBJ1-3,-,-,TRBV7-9,CASSSRVSAGAIYF,TGTGCCAGCAGCTCACGGGTCTCCGCGGGTGCCATATATTTT
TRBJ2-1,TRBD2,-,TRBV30,CAWRNRLAGGTSSYNEQFF,TGTGCCTGGCGGAACCGACTAGCGGGAGGAACAAGCTCCTACAATGAGCAGTTCTTC
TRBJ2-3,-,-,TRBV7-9,CASSLSGPGDTQYF,TGTGCCAGCAGCTTATCCGGTCCAGGGGATACGCAGTATTTT
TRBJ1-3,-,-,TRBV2,CASRKGSNSGNTIYF,TGTGCCAGCAGAAAAGGCAGCAACTCTGGAAACACCATATATTTT
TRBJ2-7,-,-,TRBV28,CASIGHDPYEQYF,TGTGCCAGCATCGGGCACGACCCCTACGAGCAGTACTTC
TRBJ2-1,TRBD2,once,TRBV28,CASSIPGLVYNEQFF,TGTGCCAGCAGTATACCGGGACTAGTCTACAATGAGCAGTTCTTC
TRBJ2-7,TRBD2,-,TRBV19,CASRRSGSYDEQYF,TGTGCCAGTAGAAGAAGCGGGAGCTACGACGAGCAGTACTTC
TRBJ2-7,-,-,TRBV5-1,CASSLVPGVEQYF,TGCGCCAGCAGCTTGGTCCCAGGGGTTGAGCAGTACTTC
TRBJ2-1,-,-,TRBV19,CASSTKYESSYNEQFF,TGTGCCAGTAGTACAAAGTACGAAAGCTCCTACAATGAGCAGTTCTTC
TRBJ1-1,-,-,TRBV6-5,CASIGTPNTEAFF,TGTGCCAGCATTGGGACTCCAAACACTGAAGCTTTCTTT
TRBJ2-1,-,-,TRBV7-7,CASSPIQGHEQFF,TGTGCCAGCAGCCCCATCCAGGGCCATGAGCAGTTCTTC
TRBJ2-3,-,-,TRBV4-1,CASSQELRSGLTDTQYF,TGCGCCAGCAGCCAGGAGCTCCGTAGCGGCCTCACAGATACGCAGTATTTT
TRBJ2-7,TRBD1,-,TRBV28,CASKGQGGYEQYF,TGTGCCAGCAAGGGACAGGGTGGGTACGAGCAGTACTTC
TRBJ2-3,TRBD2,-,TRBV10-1,CASSETSSLTDTQYF,TGCGCCAGCAGCGAGACTAGCAGTCTTACAGATACGCAGTATTTT
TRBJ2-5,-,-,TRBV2,CASKQDRAGEETQYF,TGTGCCAGCAAGCAGGACAGGGCGGGGGAAGAGACCCAGTACTTC
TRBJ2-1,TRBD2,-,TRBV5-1,CASHKDSGAYNEQFF,TGCGCCAGCCACAAAGATAGCGGGGCCTACAATGAGCAGTTCTTC
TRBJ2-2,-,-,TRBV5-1,CASSRDSNTGELFF,TGCGCCAGCAGCCGTGACAGTAACACCGGGGAGCTGTTTTTT
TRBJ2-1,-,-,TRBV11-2,CASSPLGSASEQFF,TGTGCCAGCAGCCCCTTGGGGAGTGCTAGTGAGCAGTTCTTC
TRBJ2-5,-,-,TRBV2,CASSSQNRVGTQYF,TGTGCCAGCAGTTCCCAAAACAGGGTCGGGACCCAGTACTTC
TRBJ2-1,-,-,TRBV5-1,CASGWGNSYNEQFF,TGCGCCAGCGGTTGGGGCAACTCCTACAATGAGCAGTTCTTC
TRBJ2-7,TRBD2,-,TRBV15,CATSRGTLAGGPEQYF,TGTGCCACCAGCAGAGGAACCCTAGCGGGAGGCCCCGAGCAGTACTTC
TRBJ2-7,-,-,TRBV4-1,CASSQESGVPPTYF,TGCGCCAGCAGCCAAGAGTCAGGGGTTCCCCCTACGTACTTC
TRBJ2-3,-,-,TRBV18,CASSAGTHTDTQYF,TGTGCCAGCTCAGCCGGGACTCACACAGATACGCAGTATTTT
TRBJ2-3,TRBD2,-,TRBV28,CASSRPTSGTDTQYF,TGTGCCAGCAGTAGGCCAACTAGCGGCACAGATACGCAGTATTTT
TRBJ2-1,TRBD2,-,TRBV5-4,CASSFNGGRVNEQFF,TGTGCCAGCAGCTTCAATGGCGGGAGAGTCAATGAGCAGTTCTTC
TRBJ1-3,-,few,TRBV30,CAWSVRGLGNTIYF,TGTGCCTGGAGTGTGCGGGGGCTGGGGAACACCATATATTTT
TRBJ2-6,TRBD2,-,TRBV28,CASSPRGVSSGANVLTF,TGTGCCAGCAGCCCCCGGGGGGTCTCCTCTGGGGCCAACGTCCTGACTTTC
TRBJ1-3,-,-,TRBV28,CASSLGDTIYF,TGTGCCAGCAGTTTGGGGGACACCATATATTTT
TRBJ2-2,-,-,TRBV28,CASSLGIGSGTGELFF,TGTGCCAGCAGTTTAGGGATCGGGTCGGGAACCGGGGAGCTGTTTTTT
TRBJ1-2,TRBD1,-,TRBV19,CASSTRQGYFYGYTF,TGTGCCAGTAGCACCCGACAGGGCTATTTCTATGGCTACACCTTC